These 22 T cell receptor beta chains share one sample of origin, sequenced in a study of OX40 agonist ivuxolimab in advanced cancers. Clones were read by immunoSEQ multiplex PCR, and TCRdb kept only the in-frame ones, dropping some. Of approximately 74,000 clones listed, about 93% are singletons. Material: CD4+ or CD8+ T cells sorted from blood, obtained in a trial of the OX40 agonist ivuxolimab. These receptor sequences come from an adult with an advanced solid tumor such as melanoma, head and neck, liver or kidney cancer.

The chain couples TRBV4-1 to TRBJ2-7, with D unresolved. Trimming pared 2 bases from V and 0 bases from J, leaving 11 bases between. The CDR3 runs to 15 residues. The germline V gene has CDR1 MGHRA and CDR2 YSYEKL. Here the CDR3 DNA reads TGCGCCAGCAGCCAATATTGGCGGAGCTCCTACGAGCAGTACTTC. Translation: CASSQYWRSSYEQYF.

The chain uses TRBV5-6 and TRBJ1-2; unclear D gene. The length of the CDR3 is 14 residues. Per germline, CDR1 SGHDT and CDR2 YYEEEE. V gave up 0 bases and J gave up 3 bases, with 9 bases separating them. Written as DNA, the CDR3 is TGTGCCAGCAGCTTGGCCGGGAGCGACTATGGCTACACCTTC. Its translation is CASSLAGSDYGYTF.

The DNA of the CDR3 is TGTGCCAGCAGTCCCCGTGGGGTGAACACTGAAGCTTTCTTT. This gives the protein CASSPRGVNTEAFF. The chain is built from TRBV5-8 and TRBJ1-1; no clear D. CDR3 length equals 14 residues. The V gene's germline CDR1 is SGHTS and CDR2 YDEGEE. V was cut by 5 bases and J by 0 bases, with 11 bases left in between.

This chain links TRBV7-8 with TRBJ2-1, with D perhaps TRBD1 or TRBD2 (7 bases each). The CDR3 length is 15 residues. The germline V and J ends were trimmed by 2 bases and 5 bases, with 13 bases remaining between them. Germline-derived CDR1 and CDR2 are SGHVS and FQNEAQ. CDR3 coding DNA: TGTGCCAGCAGCTTAACCAGGGGGGGTAACAATGAGCAGTTCTTC. Its protein product is CASSLTRGGNNEQFF.

V gene TRBV13 combines with J gene TRBJ2-7; the D gene is possibly TRBD1 (6 bases). This CDR3 is 15 amino acids long. Looked up from germline, CDR1 is PRHDT and CDR2 is FYEKMQ (reference sequence). V lost 2 bases, J lost 4 bases, and 15 bases lay in between. CDR3 residues: CASSLWGQGWYEQYF. The CDR3 DNA is TGTGCCAGCAGCTTATGGGGGCAGGGGTGGTACGAGCAGTACTTC.

The chain couples TRBV7-6 to TRBJ2-3; TRBD2 aligns across 8 bases. The ends lost 5 bases at V and 2 bases at J; junction bases unmatched: 12. This CDR3 comprises 17 residues. CDR1 and CDR2 (germline): SGHVS, FNYEAQ. This CDR3 reads CASSAPRSGGDTDTQYF. DNA of the CDR3: TGTGCCAGCAGCGCCCCGCGGAGCGGGGGAGACACAGATACGCAGTATTTT.

V gene TRBV7-3 combines with J gene TRBJ2-7, with D possibly TRBD1 on 5 matching bases. V was pared by 5 bases and J by 3 bases, with 11 bases between. CDR1 and CDR2 from the germline V gene are SGHTA and FQGTGA. There are 13 residues in the CDR3. DNA of the CDR3: TGTGCCAGCAGCCACGGACAAGGCTACGAGCAGTACTTC. This gives the protein CASSHGQGYEQYF.

J is TRBJ2-7 and V is TRBV12-5, with D maybe TRBD1 (5 bases). This CDR3 has 13 residues. Per germline, CDR1 LGHNT and CDR2 FRNRAP. The germline V and J ends were trimmed by 7 bases and 7 bases, with 17 bases remaining between them. CDR3 DNA sequence: TGTGCTAGTGTCGGGTCAGGGCTTAGGGAGCAGTACTTC. Translating gives CASVGSGLREQYF.

V usage is TRBV7-6 and J usage is TRBJ2-1; D uncertain. V dropped 1 base and J dropped 8 bases, with 3 bases sitting between them. The CDR3 runs to 11 residues. Per the germline V gene, CDR1 is SGHVS and CDR2 is FNYEAQ. CDR3 region: CASSLGDEQFF. CDR3 coding DNA: TGTGCCAGCAGCTTAGGGGATGAGCAGTTCTTC.

The chain recombines TRBV27 with TRBJ1-2; 7 nucleotides align to TRBD1. V shed 6 bases and J 8 bases; nucleotides not matched to a gene: 24. Germline V gives CDR1 MNHEY, CDR2 SMNVEV (reference sequence). CDR3 length: 18 amino acids. The CDR3 region is CASRSHGDSGSTTGGYTF. The DNA of the CDR3 is TGTGCCAGCAGATCTCACGGGGACAGTGGCTCGACGACGGGAGGCTACACCTTC.

The chain has TRBV5-6 and TRBJ2-1; 8 positions match TRBD2. CDR1 and CDR2 (germline): SGHDT, YYEEEE. V dropped 2 bases and J dropped 0; count of bases not matched to a gene: 1. CDR3 length: 15 residues. Here the CDR3 DNA reads TGTGCCAGCAGCTTACTAGCGGACTCCTACAATGAGCAGTTCTTC. This sequence encodes CASSLLADSYNEQFF. Complete variable domain (other parts from reference TRBV5-6 and TRBJ2-1): DAGVTQSPTHLIKTRGQQVTLRCSPKSGHDTVSWYQQALGQGPQFIFQYYEEEERQRGNFPDRFSGHQFPNYSSELNVNALLLGDSALYLCASSLLADSYNEQFFGPGTRLTVL.

Regarding this clone: Other DNA variants within this sample encode the same CDR3. The chain joins TRBV9 to TRBJ2-5; the D is unclear. Trimming removed 0 bases at V and 5 bases at J, with 5 bases between. This CDR3 is built from 12 residues. Germline CDR1 and CDR2: SGDLS and YYNGEE. CDR3 coding DNA: TGTGCCAGCAGCGTAGAGGAGGAGACCCAGTACTTC. The encoded protein is CASSVEEETQYF.

This clone was observed a handful of times. The chain recombines TRBV7-9 with TRBJ1-5, with a weak D call TRBD1 (5 bases). Germline assignment: CDR1 SEHNR and CDR2 FQNEAQ (reference sequence). The CDR3 has 14 amino acids. Trimming stripped 5 bases from V and 10 bases from J, with 18 bases between. CDR3 protein: CASSNPGATHPQHF. The CDR3 nucleotides read TGTGCCAGCAGCAACCCCGGGGCTACTCACCCCCAGCATTTT. The full variable domain, with the rest looked up from reference TRBV7-9 and TRBJ1-5, is DTGVSQNPRHKITKRGQNVTFRCDPISEHNRLYWYRQTLGQGPEFLTYFQNEAQLEKSRLLSDRFSAERPKGSFSTLEIQRTEQGDSAMYLCASSNPGATHPQHFGDGTRLSIL.

The chain carries TRBV4-3 and TRBJ1-1; no firm D call. V shed 5 bases and J shed 4 bases, with 11 bases lying between them. The CDR3 is made up of 13 amino acids. In germline, CDR1 is LGHNA, CDR2 YSLEER. The CDR3 spells CASSSKGPTEAFF. CDR3 coding DNA: TGCGCCAGCAGCTCTAAGGGTCCCACTGAAGCTTTCTTT.

This chain connects TRBV14 to TRBJ2-5; TRBD2 aligns across 9 bases. Germline V lookup: CDR1 SGHDN, CDR2 FVKESK. J gave up 8 bases and V 4 bases, and 8 bases lay outside the gene matches. The CDR3 consists of 14 residues. The CDR3 here is CASSPAGGPYTQYF. The CDR3, as DNA: TGTGCCAGCAGCCCAGCGGGGGGCCCCTACACCCAGTACTTC.

This clone occurred a few times. The chain has TRBV27 and TRBJ2-5, with D possibly matching TRBD1 (5 bases). With 6 bases removed from V and 3 bases from J, the gap between germline ends came to 11 bases. Germline CDR1 MNHEY, CDR2 SMNVEV (reference sequence). CDR3 length: 13 residues. This CDR3 reads CASRGQMEETQYF. As DNA, the CDR3 is TGTGCCAGCAGAGGACAAATGGAAGAGACCCAGTACTTC.

The CDR3 here is CASSLGLAGDEQYF. The CDR3, as DNA: TGTGCCAGCAGCTTAGGACTAGCGGGAGACGAGCAGTACTTC. V gene TRBV7-9 combines with J gene TRBJ2-7; 12 nucleotides align to TRBD2. Trimming cost V 1 base and J 5 bases; bases outside gene matches: 0. CDR3 size: 14 residues. In germline, CDR1 is SEHNR, CDR2 FQNEAQ (reference sequence).

The CDR3 region is CASSPHFGNEQFF. CDR3 bases: TGCGCCAGCAGCCCTCATTTTGGGAATGAGCAGTTCTTC. The chain links TRBV5-1 to TRBJ2-1; D gene unclear. CDR3 length: 13 residues. Germline-derived CDR1 and CDR2 are SGHRS and YFSETQ. With 4 bases removed from V and 7 bases from J, the gap between germline ends came to 12 bases.

The gene calls are TRBV27 and TRBJ2-7, with D maybe TRBD1 (6 bases). V lost 2 bases and J lost 2, with 16 bases in between. This CDR3 contains 16 residues. The germline V gene encodes CDR1 MNHEY and CDR2 SMNVEV (reference sequence). In nucleotides, the CDR3 is TGTGCCAGCAGTTTAACTGGGGGCAGTCTTCCCTACGAGCAGTACTTC. It yields the protein CASSLTGGSLPYEQYF.

The chain has TRBV7-9 and TRBJ1-1; no reliable D call. The CDR3 loop spans 17 amino acids. Trimming took 2 bases from V and 4 from J, leaving 20 bases between them. Per germline, CDR1 SEHNR and CDR2 FQNEAQ (reference sequence). The CDR3: CASSLKELSLYVTEAFF. CDR3 nucleotides: TGTGCCAGCAGCTTAAAAGAGCTCTCCTTGTACGTCACTGAAGCTTTCTTT.

This chain joins TRBV4-3 and TRBJ2-7; the D gene is possibly TRBD2 (5 bases). The CDR3 totals 13 residues. With 0 bases removed from V and 6 bases from J, the gap between germline ends came to 9 bases. Germline V gene sequence: CDR1 LGHNA, CDR2 YSLEER. In DNA form, the CDR3 reads TGCGCCAGCAGCCAAGATGAGGGATTCGAGCAGTACTTC. Protein sequence: CASSQDEGFEQYF.

The rearrangement links TRBV30 to TRBJ1-1; D is perhaps TRBD1 (5 bases). V lost 4 bases and J lost 0, with 12 bases in between. This CDR3 has 14 residues. Germline V gene lookup returns CDR1 GTSNPN and CDR2 SVGIG (reference sequence). CDR3 sequence reads: CAWTTGNLNTEAFF. DNA of the CDR3: TGTGCCTGGACTACAGGAAACCTGAACACTGAAGCTTTCTTT.